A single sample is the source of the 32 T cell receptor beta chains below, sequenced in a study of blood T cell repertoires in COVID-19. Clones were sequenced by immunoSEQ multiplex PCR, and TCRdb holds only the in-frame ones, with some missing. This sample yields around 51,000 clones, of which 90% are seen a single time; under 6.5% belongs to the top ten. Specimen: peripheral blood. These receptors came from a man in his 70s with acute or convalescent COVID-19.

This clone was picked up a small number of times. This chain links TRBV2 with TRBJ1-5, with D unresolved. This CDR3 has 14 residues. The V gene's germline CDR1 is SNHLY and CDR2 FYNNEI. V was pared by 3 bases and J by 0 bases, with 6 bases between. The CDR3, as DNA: TGTGCCAGCAGTGACAGTCTTAGCAATCAGCCCCAGCATTTT. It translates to CASSDSLSNQPQHF.

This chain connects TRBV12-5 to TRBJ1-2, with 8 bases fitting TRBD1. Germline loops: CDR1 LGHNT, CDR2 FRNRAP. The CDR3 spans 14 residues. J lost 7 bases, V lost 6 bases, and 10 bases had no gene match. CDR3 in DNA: TGTGCTAGTGGAAAGGACAGGGTTTACAGTGGCTACACCTTC. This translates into CASGKDRVYSGYTF.

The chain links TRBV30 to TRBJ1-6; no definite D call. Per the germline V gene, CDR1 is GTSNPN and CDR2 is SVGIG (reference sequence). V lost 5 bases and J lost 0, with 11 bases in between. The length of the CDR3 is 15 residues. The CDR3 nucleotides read TGTGCCTGGGGGATAGGGAGCTCCTATAATTCACCCCTCCACTTT. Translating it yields CAWGIGSSYNSPLHF.

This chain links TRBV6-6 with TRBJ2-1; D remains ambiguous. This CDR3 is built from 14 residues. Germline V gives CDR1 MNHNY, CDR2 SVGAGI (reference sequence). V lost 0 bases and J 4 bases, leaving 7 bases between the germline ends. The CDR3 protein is CASSYSQTYNEQFF. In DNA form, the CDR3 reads TGTGCCAGCAGTTACTCGCAGACTTACAATGAGCAGTTCTTC.

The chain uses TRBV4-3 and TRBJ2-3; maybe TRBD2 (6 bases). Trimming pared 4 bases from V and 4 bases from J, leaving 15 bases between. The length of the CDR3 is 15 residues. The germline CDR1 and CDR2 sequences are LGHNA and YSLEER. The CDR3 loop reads CASSPGNRGADTQYF. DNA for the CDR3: TGCGCCAGCAGCCCGGGGAACCGCGGGGCAGATACGCAGTATTTT.

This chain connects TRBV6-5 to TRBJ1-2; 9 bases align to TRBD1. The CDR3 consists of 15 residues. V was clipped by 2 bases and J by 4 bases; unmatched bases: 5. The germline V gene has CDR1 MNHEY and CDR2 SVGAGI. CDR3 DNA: TGTGCCAGCAGTTACACGGGACAGGGCGGCTATGGCTACACCTTC. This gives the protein CASSYTGQGGYGYTF.

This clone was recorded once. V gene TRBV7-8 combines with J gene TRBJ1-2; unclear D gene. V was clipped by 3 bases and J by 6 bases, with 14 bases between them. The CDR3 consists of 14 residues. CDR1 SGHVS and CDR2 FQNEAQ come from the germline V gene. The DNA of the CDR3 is TGTGCCAGCAGCTTGATGAGGACCGGGGATGGCTACACCTTC. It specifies CASSLMRTGDGYTF.

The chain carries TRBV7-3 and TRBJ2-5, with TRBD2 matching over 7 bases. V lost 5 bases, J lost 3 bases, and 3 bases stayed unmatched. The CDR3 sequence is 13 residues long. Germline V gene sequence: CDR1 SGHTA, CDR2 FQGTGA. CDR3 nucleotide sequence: TGTGCCAGCAGCCCCGGGGGGAAAGAGACCCAGTACTTC. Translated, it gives CASSPGGKETQYF.

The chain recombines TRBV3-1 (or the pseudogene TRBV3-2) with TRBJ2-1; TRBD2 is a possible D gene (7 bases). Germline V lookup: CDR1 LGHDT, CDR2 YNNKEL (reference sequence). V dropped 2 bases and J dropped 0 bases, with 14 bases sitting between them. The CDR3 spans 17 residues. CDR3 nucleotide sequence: TGTGCCAGCAGCCAACCCTACAGGGAGGGCTCCTACAATGAGCAGTTCTTC. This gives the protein CASSQPYREGSYNEQFF.

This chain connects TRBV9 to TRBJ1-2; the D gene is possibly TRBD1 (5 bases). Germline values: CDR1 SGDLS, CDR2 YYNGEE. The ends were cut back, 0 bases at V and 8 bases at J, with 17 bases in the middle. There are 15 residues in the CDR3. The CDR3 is CASSVGQDTPRGYTF. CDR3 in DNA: TGTGCCAGCAGCGTAGGTCAGGACACCCCGAGGGGCTACACCTTC.

The CDR3 nucleotides are TGCGCCAGCAGCCCCCGGGGGTACCAAGAGACCCAGTACTTC. This translates into CASSPRGYQETQYF. The chain employs TRBV5-1 and TRBJ2-5; D possibly corresponds to TRBD2 (6 bases). Germline loops: CDR1 SGHRS, CDR2 YFSETQ. V lost 4 bases to trimming and J lost 0 bases, with 10 bases between them. This CDR3 region has 14 residues.

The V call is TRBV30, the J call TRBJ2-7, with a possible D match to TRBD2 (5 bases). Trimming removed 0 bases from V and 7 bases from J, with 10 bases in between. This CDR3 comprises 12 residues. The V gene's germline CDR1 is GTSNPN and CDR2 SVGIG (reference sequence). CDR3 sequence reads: CAWSVGPGEQYF. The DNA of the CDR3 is TGTGCCTGGAGTGTGGGTCCGGGGGAGCAGTACTTC.

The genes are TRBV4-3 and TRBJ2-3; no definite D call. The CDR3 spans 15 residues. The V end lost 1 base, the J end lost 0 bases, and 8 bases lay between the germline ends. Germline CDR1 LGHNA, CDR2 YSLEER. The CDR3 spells CASSQAEASTDTQYF. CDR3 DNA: TGCGCCAGCAGCCAAGCCGAGGCCAGCACAGATACGCAGTATTTT.

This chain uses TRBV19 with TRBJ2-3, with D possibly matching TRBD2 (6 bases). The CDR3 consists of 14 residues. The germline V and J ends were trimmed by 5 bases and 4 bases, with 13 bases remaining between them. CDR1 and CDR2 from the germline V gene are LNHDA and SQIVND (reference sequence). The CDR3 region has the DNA TGTGCCAGTAGTTCCCCTGGAGGGGCAGATACGCAGTATTTT. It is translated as CASSSPGGADTQYF.

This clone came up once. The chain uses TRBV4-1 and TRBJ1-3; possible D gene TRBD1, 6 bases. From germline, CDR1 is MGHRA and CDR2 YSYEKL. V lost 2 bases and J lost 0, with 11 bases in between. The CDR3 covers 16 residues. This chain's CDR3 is CASSQTGPYSGNTIYF. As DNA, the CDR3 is TGCGCCAGCAGCCAAACAGGGCCTTACTCTGGAAACACCATATATTTT.

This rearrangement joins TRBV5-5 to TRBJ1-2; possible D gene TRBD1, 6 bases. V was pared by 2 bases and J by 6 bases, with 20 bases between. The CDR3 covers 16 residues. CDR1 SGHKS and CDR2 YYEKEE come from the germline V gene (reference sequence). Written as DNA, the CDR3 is TGTGCCAGCAGCTTACAGGGCAGGGCAACAATCAATGGCTACACCTTC. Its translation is CASSLQGRATINGYTF.

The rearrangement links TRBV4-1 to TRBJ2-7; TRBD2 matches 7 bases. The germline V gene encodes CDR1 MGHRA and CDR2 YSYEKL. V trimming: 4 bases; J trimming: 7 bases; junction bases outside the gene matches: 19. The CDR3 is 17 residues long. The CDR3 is CASSRGGFVAVFTEQYF. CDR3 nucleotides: TGCGCCAGCAGCCGGGGGGGGTTTGTGGCCGTATTTACGGAGCAGTACTTC.

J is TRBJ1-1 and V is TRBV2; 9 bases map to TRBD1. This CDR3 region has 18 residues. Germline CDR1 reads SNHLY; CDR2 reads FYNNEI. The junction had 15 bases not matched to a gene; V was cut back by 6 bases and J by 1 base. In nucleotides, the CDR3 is TGTGCCAGCAGCGCCCGGCAGGGACAGGGTGTCCGGAACACTGAAGCTTTCTTT. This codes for CASSARQGQGVRNTEAFF.

DNA for the CDR3: TGTGCCAGCTCACAGGACAGGGTTAATTCACCCCTCCACTTT. Translating gives CASSQDRVNSPLHF. The chain employs TRBV18 and TRBJ1-6; 8 bases agree with TRBD1. In germline, CDR1 is KGHSH, CDR2 LQKENI. CDR3 size: 14 residues. V was pared by 4 bases and J by 6 bases, with 2 bases of the junction left unmatched.

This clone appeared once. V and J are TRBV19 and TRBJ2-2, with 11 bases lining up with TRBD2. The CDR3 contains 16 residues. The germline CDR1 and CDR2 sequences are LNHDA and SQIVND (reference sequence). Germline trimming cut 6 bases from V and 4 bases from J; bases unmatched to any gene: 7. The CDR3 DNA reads TGTGCCAGTAGAATCTTAGCGGGGGGGAGCACCGGGGAGCTGTTTTTT. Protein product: CASRILAGGSTGELFF.

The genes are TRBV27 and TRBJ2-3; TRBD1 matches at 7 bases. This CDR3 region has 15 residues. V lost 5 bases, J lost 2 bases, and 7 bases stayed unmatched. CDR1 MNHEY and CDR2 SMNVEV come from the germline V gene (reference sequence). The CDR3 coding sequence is TGTGCCAGCAGTCATACGGACAGGTACACAGATACGCAGTATTTT. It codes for CASSHTDRYTDTQYF.

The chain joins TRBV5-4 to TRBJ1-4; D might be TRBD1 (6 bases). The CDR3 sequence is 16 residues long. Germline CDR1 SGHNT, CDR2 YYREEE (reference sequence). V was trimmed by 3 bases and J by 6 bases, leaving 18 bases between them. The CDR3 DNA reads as TGTGCCAGCAGCTCACCGGGAAGCAGGGGACATGAAAAACTGTTTTTT. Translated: CASSSPGSRGHEKLFF.

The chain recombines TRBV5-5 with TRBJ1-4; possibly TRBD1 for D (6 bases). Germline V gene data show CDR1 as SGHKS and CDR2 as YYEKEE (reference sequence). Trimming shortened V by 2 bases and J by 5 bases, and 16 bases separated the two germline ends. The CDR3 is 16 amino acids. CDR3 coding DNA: TGTGCCAGCAGCTTAGCGCCGGGACAACGCAATGAAAAACTGTTTTTT. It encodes CASSLAPGQRNEKLFF. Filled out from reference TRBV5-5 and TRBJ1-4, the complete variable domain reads DAGVTQSPTHLIKTRGQQVTLRCSPISGHKSVSWYQQVLGQGPQFIFQYYEKEERGRGNFPDRFSARQFPNYSSELNVNALLLGDSALYLCASSLAPGQRNEKLFFGSGTQLSVL.

Here the CDR3 DNA reads TGTGCCAGCTCACCGCTTGACCCTAGCCCCGAGACCCAGTACTTC. It translates to CASSPLDPSPETQYF. V usage is TRBV18 and J usage is TRBJ2-5, with a tentative D call TRBD2 (5 bases). In germline, CDR1 is KGHSH, CDR2 LQKENI. The CDR3 extends over 15 amino acids. Trimming removed 3 bases from V and 5 bases from J, with 16 bases in between.

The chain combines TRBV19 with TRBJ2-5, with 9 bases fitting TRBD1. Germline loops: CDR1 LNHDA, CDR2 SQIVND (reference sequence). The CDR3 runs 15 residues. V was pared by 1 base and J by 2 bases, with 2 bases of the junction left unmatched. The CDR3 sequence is CASSIGGTGQETQYF. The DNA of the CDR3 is TGTGCCAGTAGTATAGGGGGGACAGGGCAAGAGACCCAGTACTTC.

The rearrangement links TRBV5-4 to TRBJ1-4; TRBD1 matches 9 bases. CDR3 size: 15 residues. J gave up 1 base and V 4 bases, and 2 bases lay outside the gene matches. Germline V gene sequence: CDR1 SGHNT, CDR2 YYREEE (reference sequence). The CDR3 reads CASSPGQGTNEKLFF. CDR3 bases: TGTGCCAGCAGCCCGGGACAGGGAACTAATGAAAAACTGTTTTTT.

CDR3 bases: TGTGCCACCAGTGATCCACACGTCGGGGGAAGCGGGGAGCTGTTTTTT. It is translated as CATSDPHVGGSGELFF. The chain couples TRBV24-1 to TRBJ2-2; D perhaps matches TRBD2 (6 bases). Trimming removed 3 bases at V and 7 bases at J, with 17 bases between. The CDR3 extends over 16 amino acids. Germline CDR1 is KGHDR and CDR2 is SFDVKD.

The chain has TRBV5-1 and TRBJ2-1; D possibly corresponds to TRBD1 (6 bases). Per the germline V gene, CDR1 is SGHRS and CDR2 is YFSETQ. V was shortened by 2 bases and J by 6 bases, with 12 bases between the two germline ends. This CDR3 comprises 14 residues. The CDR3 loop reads CASSFMLRGNEQFF. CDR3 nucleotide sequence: TGCGCCAGCAGCTTTATGCTCAGGGGCAATGAGCAGTTCTTC.

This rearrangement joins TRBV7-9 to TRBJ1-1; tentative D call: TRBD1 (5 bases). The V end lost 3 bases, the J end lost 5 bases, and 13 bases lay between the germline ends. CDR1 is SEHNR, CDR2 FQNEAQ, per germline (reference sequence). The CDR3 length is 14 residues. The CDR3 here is CASSFSRVFTEAFF. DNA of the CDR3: TGTGCCAGCAGCTTCTCCAGGGTGTTTACTGAAGCTTTCTTT.

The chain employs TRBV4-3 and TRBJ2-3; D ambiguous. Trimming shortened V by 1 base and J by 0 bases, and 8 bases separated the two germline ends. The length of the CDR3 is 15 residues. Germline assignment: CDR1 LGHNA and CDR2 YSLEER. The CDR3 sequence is CASSQGWSSTDTQYF. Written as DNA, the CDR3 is TGCGCCAGCAGCCAAGGATGGAGTAGCACAGATACGCAGTATTTT.

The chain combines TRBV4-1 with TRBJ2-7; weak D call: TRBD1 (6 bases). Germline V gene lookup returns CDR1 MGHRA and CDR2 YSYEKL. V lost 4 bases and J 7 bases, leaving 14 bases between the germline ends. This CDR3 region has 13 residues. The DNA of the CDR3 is TGCGCCAGCAGCCGACCGGCCAGGGGAGAGCAGTACTTC. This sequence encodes CASSRPARGEQYF.

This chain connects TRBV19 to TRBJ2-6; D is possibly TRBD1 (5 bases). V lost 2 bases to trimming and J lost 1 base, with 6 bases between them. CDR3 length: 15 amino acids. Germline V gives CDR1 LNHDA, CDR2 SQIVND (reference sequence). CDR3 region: CASSISGSGANVLTF. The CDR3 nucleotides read TGTGCCAGTAGTATATCAGGGTCTGGGGCCAACGTCCTGACTTTC.